The clone carrying this TCR beta chain came up a few times. Its antigen is as yet unknown. Next came a second PCR, run for about 6 to 12 cycles, which used a sample-barcoded 5' primer along with a J-beta primer mix. Via MiXCR, TCRdb re-called the 5' RACE reads, giving one row per CDR3 protein. Seen here are over a million distinct CDR3 sequences, roughly 60% observed once, and the top ten hold more than 6%. V shed 5 bases, J shed 6 bases, and the junction held 17 bases outside the gene matches. The CDR3 contains 17 residues. Germline V gives CDR1 SEHNR, CDR2 FQNEAQ (reference sequence). The record originates from a study of blood T cells in healthy people across ages. Study-level points and caveats: A greater number of naive CD4+ cells and higher diversity distinguished long-lived donors from aged donors. Among T cells, TCR beta diversity per million cells dropped roughly linearly as age rose.

The chain has TRBV7-9 and TRBJ2-5, with 8 nucleotides matching TRBD1. What was sequenced was blood. The origin of this receptor is a man aged 18 to 29 in good health. The CDR3 DNA reads TGTGCCAGCAGCGTAGGACAGGGAAGGACCTTCGGTCAGACCCAGTACTTC. It specifies CASSVGQGRTFGQTQYF.